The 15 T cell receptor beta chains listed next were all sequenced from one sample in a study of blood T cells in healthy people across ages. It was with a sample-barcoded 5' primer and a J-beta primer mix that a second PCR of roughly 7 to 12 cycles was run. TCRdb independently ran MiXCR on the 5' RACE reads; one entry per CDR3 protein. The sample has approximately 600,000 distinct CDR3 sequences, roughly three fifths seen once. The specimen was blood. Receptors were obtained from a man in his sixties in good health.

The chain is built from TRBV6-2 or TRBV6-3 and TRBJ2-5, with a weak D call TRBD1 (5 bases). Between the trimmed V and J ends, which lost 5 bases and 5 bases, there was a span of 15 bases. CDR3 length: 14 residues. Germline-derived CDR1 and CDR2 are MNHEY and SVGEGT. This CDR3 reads CASSQGHAWETQYF. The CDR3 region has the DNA TGTGCCAGCAGTCAAGGACACGCGTGGGAGACCCAGTACTTC.

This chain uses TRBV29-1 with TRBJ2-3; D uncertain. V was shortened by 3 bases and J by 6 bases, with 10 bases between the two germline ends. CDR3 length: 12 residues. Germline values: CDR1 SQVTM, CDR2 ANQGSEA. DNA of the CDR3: TGCAGCGTTGAGTCCGGGTTGGATACGCAGTATTTT. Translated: CSVESGLDTQYF.

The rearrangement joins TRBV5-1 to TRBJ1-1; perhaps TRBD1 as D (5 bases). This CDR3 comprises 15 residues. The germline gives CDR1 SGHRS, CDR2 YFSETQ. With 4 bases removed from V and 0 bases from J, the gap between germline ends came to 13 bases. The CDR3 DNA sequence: TGCGCCAGCAGCGGATCGTCAGGGATGAACACTGAAGCTTTCTTT. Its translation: CASSGSSGMNTEAFF.

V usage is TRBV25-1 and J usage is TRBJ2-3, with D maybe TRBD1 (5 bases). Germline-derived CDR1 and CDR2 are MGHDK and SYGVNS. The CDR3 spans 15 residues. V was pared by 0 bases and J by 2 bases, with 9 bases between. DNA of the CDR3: TGTGCCAGCAGTGAATATCTAGGGGACACAGATACGCAGTATTTT. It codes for CASSEYLGDTDTQYF.

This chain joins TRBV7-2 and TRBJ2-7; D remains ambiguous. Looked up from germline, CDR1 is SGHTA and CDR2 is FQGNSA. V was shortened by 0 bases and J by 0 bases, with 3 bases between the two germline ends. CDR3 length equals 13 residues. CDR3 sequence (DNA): TGTGCCAGCAGCTTAGCGACCTCCTACGAGCAGTACTTC. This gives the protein CASSLATSYEQYF.

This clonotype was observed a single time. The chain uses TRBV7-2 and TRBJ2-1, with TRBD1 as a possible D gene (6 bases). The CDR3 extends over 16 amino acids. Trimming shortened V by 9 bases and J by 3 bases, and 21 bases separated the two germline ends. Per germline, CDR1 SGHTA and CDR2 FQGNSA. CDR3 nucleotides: TGTGCCAGTAGCACCTCAACACAGGGTTTCTACAATGAGCAGTTCTTC. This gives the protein CASSTSTQGFYNEQFF.

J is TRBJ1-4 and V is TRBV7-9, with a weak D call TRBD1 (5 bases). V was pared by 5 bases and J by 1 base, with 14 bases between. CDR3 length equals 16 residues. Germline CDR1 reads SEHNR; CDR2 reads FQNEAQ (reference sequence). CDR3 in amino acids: CASSPPRQGTNEKLFF. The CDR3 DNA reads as TGTGCCAGCAGCCCCCCTCGGCAGGGAACTAATGAAAAACTGTTTTTT.

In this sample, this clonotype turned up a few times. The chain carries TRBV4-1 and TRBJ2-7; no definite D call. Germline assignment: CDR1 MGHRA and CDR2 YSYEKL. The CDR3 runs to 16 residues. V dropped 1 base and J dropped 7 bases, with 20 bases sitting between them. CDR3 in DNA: TGCGCCAGCAGCCAAGTCGATCTTATATCCTACAATGAGCAGTACTTC. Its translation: CASSQVDLISYNEQYF.

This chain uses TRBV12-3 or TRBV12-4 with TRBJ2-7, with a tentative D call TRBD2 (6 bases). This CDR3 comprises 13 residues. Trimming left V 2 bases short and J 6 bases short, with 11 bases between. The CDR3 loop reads CASSLLGGSEQYF. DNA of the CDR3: TGTGCCAGCAGTTTACTGGGGGGTAGCGAGCAGTACTTC.

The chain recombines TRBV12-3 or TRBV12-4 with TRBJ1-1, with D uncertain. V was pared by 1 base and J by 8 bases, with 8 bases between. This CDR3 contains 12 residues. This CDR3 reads CASSLGSNEAFF. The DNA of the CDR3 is TGTGCCAGCAGTTTAGGCTCCAACGAAGCTTTCTTT.

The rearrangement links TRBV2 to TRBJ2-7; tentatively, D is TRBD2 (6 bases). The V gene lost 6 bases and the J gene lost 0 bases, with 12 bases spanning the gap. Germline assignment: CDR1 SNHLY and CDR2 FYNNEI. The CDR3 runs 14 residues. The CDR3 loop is CASREGRNSYEQYF. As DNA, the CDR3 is TGTGCCAGCAGGGAGGGGAGGAACTCCTACGAGCAGTACTTC.

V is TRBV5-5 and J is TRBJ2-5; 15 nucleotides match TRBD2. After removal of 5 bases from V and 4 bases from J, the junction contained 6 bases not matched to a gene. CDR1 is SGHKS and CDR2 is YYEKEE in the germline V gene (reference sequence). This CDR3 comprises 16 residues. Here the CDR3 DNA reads TGTGCCAGCAGTCTTGGACTAGCGGGGGGGCCAGAGACCCAGTACTTC. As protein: CASSLGLAGGPETQYF.

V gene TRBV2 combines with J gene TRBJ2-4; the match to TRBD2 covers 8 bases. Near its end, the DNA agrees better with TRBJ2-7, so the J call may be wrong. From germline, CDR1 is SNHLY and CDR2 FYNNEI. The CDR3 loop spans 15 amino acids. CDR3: CASSEEGGGNYEQYF. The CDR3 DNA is TGTGCCAGCAGTGAAGAGGGCGGGGGGAACTACGAGCAGTACTTC.

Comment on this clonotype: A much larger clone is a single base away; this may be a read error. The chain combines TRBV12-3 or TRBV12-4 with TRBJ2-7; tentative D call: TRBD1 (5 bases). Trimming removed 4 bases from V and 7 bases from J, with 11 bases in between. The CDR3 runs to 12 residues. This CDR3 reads CASSYKGNEQYF. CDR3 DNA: TGTGCCAGCAGTTACAAGGGGAATGAGCAGTACTTC.

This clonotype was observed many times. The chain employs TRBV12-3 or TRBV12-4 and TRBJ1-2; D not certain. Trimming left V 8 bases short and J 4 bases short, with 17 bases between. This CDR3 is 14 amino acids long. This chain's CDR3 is CASQFTGAGYGYTF. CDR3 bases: TGTGCCAGCCAGTTTACGGGCGCTGGCTATGGCTACACCTTC.